The 23 T cell receptor beta chains below come from one sample, sequenced in a study of CD8 T cells in Susac syndrome. After extraction with the RNeasy kit, about 0.45 to 1 ug of the RNA was reverse transcribed using random hexamers. TCRdb analysed the immunoSEQ multiplex PCR reads with MiXCR anew, one entry per CDR3 protein. The sample lists some 180,000 distinct CDR3 sequences; under 95% were seen once. Sequenced: CD4+ T cells from PBMCs. These receptor sequences come from a human donor in good health.

The J gene is TRBJ2-7, the V gene TRBV3-1; D not certain. Germline V gene data show CDR1 as LGHDT and CDR2 as YNNKEL (reference sequence). Between the trimmed V and J ends, which lost 0 bases and 1 base, there was a span of 7 bases. CDR3 length equals 14 residues. CDR3 region: CASSQDPGSYEQYF. In nucleotides, the CDR3 is TGTGCCAGCAGCCAAGACCCCGGATCCTACGAGCAGTACTTC.

V gene TRBV7-2 combines with J gene TRBJ1-5; D remains unclear. The CDR3 totals 13 residues. V was pared by 2 bases and J by 3 bases, with 5 bases between. Germline V CDR1 and CDR2: SGHTA, FQGNSA. The CDR3 sequence is CASSLQTNQPQHF. The CDR3 DNA is TGTGCCAGCAGCTTACAGACCAATCAGCCCCAGCATTTT.

V gene TRBV19 combines with J gene TRBJ2-2, with D possibly being TRBD1 or TRBD2 (5 bases each). The germline V gene has CDR1 LNHDA and CDR2 SQIVND (reference sequence). The CDR3 is made up of 14 amino acids. Trimming removed 8 bases from V and 3 bases from J, with 13 bases in between. The CDR3 is CASEGLPYTGELFF. In DNA, the CDR3 is TGTGCCAGTGAGGGGCTTCCGTACACCGGGGAGCTGTTTTTT.

Only one count was recorded for this clonotype. The V gene is TRBV7-9, the J gene TRBJ2-7; 8 nucleotides align to TRBD1. This CDR3 contains 14 residues. CDR1 is SEHNR and CDR2 is FQNEAQ in the germline V gene (reference sequence). V lost 5 bases to trimming and J lost 4 bases; unmatched junction nucleotides: 7. CDR3 in DNA: TGTGCCAGCAGCGGACCGGGACAGGCTTACGAGCAGTACTTC. As protein: CASSGPGQAYEQYF.

This sequence joins TRBV4-1 and TRBJ2-7; tentative D call: TRBD2 (6 bases). CDR1 is MGHRA and CDR2 is YSYEKL in the germline V gene. CDR3 size: 14 residues. The V and J ends lost 2 bases and 3 bases respectively, with 11 bases between them. CDR3 coding DNA: TGCGCCAGCAGCCAACAGGAGGGAAACTACGAGCAGTACTTC. Translation: CASSQQEGNYEQYF.

The chain has TRBV6-1 and TRBJ1-5; D unclear. The germline CDR1 and CDR2 sequences are MNHNS and SASEGT. V was shortened by 7 bases and J by 0 bases, with 13 bases between the two germline ends. The CDR3 is 15 amino acids. The CDR3 loop is CASNRQTYSNQPQHF. CDR3 in DNA: TGTGCCAGCAATAGACAAACTTATAGCAATCAGCCCCAGCATTTT.

The chain recombines TRBV6-6 with TRBJ2-7, with TRBD1 matching over 7 bases. CDR1 is MNHNY, CDR2 SVGAGI, per germline (reference sequence). The junction had 9 bases not matched to a gene; V was cut back by 7 bases and J by 0 bases. This CDR3 comprises 15 residues. The chain's CDR3 is CASTAPPGGSYEQYF. DNA of the CDR3: TGTGCCAGCACCGCCCCCCCAGGGGGCTCCTACGAGCAGTACTTC.

This chain uses TRBV5-4 with TRBJ2-7, with D possibly being TRBD1 (5 bases). This CDR3 has 14 residues. V lost 0 bases and J 2 bases, leaving 9 bases between the germline ends. Per germline, CDR1 SGHNT and CDR2 YYREEE (reference sequence). In DNA, the CDR3 is TGTGCCAGCAGCTTGGCCCCAGGGACCTACGAGCAGTACTTC. Its translation is CASSLAPGTYEQYF.

This chain connects TRBV7-3 to TRBJ1-1; the D gene is possibly TRBD1 (5 bases). Germline CDR1 is SGHTA and CDR2 is FQGTGA. With 3 bases removed from V and 4 bases from J, the gap between germline ends came to 12 bases. The CDR3 is 14 residues long. The CDR3 loop is CASSFRGLGTEAFF. The CDR3 DNA follows: TGTGCCAGCAGCTTCCGGGGCCTGGGCACTGAAGCTTTCTTT.

V gene TRBV6-4 combines with J gene TRBJ1-6, with D perhaps TRBD1 (6 bases). CDR3 length: 14 amino acids. Trimming shortened V by 3 bases and J by 9 bases, and 12 bases separated the two germline ends. Per the germline V gene, CDR1 is MRHNA and CDR2 is SNTAGT. CDR3 region: CASSEQTDSSPLHF. CDR3 nucleotides: TGTGCCAGCAGTGAACAGACGGACAGTTCACCCCTCCACTTT.

This sequence joins TRBV12-3 or TRBV12-4 and TRBJ2-5; D gene ambiguous. V shed 4 bases and J shed 5 bases, with 14 bases lying between them. The CDR3 is made up of 14 amino acids. The CDR3 bases are TGTGCCAGCAGTTGGGAAAAAAGCGCTGAGACCCAGTACTTC. This translates into CASSWEKSAETQYF.

The chain joins TRBV3-1 to TRBJ2-7, with D perhaps given as TRBD1 or TRBD2 (5 bases each). Germline V gene data show CDR1 as LGHDT and CDR2 as YNNKEL (reference sequence). This CDR3 has 11 residues. The CDR3 sequence: CAGASGPIKGV. The CDR3 region has the DNA TGTGCCGGCGCTTCGGGACCCATAAAGGGCGTC.

The V gene is TRBV4-3, the J gene TRBJ2-4; D remains unclear. Germline CDR1 and CDR2: LGHNA and YSLEER. The length of the CDR3 is 14 residues. The V end was cut by 1 base, the J end by 3 bases, with 7 bases between. The CDR3 is CASSQAGGKNIQYF. In DNA form, the CDR3 reads TGCGCCAGCAGCCAAGCGGGTGGCAAAAACATTCAGTACTTC.

V gene TRBV4-3 combines with J gene TRBJ2-3; 7 bases fit TRBD2. The length of the CDR3 is 12 residues. Germline-derived CDR1 and CDR2 are LGHNA and YSLEER. V gave up 1 base and J gave up 10 bases; unmatched junction bases: 2. Written as DNA, the CDR3 is TGCGCCAGCAGCCAAGTAGGACTAGCGCAGTATTTT. Encoded protein: CASSQVGLAQYF.

The chain employs TRBV20-1 and TRBJ2-6; D remains ambiguous. The CDR3 loop spans 11 amino acids. Germline assignment: CDR1 DFQATT and CDR2 SNEGSKA (reference sequence). With 3 bases removed from V and 12 bases from J, the gap between germline ends came to 9 bases. The CDR3 reads CSASPSSVLTF. In nucleotides, the CDR3 is TGCAGTGCTAGTCCAAGCTCCGTCCTGACTTTC.

This clonotype was found once. The V gene is TRBV12-3 or TRBV12-4, the J gene TRBJ1-2; D ambiguous. V lost 5 bases and J 4 bases, leaving 11 bases between the germline ends. There are 13 residues in the CDR3. The CDR3 region has the DNA TGTGCCAGCAGTCTGGACGCGACCTATGGCTACACCTTC. It yields the protein CASSLDATYGYTF.

The rearrangement uses TRBV28 and TRBJ2-1; D is undetermined. Germline lookup yields CDR1 MDHEN and CDR2 SYDVKM. The CDR3 has 16 residues. V was pared by 6 bases and J by 3 bases, with 18 bases between. CDR3 region: CASSGLWQRNYNEQFF. CDR3 nucleotide sequence: TGTGCCAGCAGCGGCCTGTGGCAGAGAAACTACAATGAGCAGTTCTTC.

The chain employs TRBV19 and TRBJ2-2, with 7 nucleotides matching TRBD1. The V gene end was trimmed by 3 bases and the J gene end by 0 bases; junction bases not matched to a gene: 7. The CDR3 is 17 residues long. Germline V gene sequence: CDR1 LNHDA, CDR2 SQIVND (reference sequence). CDR3 region: CASSIYRDSTNTGELFF. The DNA of the CDR3 is TGTGCCAGTAGTATTTATCGGGACAGCACGAACACCGGGGAGCTGTTTTTT.

The chain uses TRBV5-6 and TRBJ2-7, with 8 bases that match TRBD1. V lost 5 bases to trimming and J lost 0 bases; unmatched junction nucleotides: 7. The V gene's germline CDR1 is SGHDT and CDR2 YYEEEE. This CDR3 comprises 15 residues. The CDR3 here is CASRLGQGSSYEQYV. The CDR3 DNA follows: TGTGCCAGCAGACTAGGACAGGGATCCTCCTACGAGCAGTACGTC.

This clonotype has just one count. V is TRBV20-1 and J is TRBJ1-5; a weak D match, TRBD1 (5 bases). The CDR3 totals 13 residues. Germline V gene sequence: CDR1 DFQATT, CDR2 SNEGSKA (reference sequence). CDR3 DNA: TGCGCCTTGGGGCTGGGGGGCAATCAGCCCCAGCATTTT. Encoded protein: CALGLGGNQPQHF.

The chain links TRBV7-3 to TRBJ2-2; D is undetermined. V was trimmed by 5 bases and J by 1 base, leaving 5 bases between them. This CDR3 spans 13 amino acids. Germline CDR1 SGHTA, CDR2 FQGTGA. CDR3 region: CASSQRNTGELFF. The CDR3 nucleotides read TGTGCCAGCAGCCAGAGGAACACCGGGGAGCTGTTTTTT.

The rearrangement joins TRBV11-2 to TRBJ2-7; a weak D match, TRBD2 (6 bases). This CDR3 is 14 amino acids long. Trimming pared 5 bases from V and 2 bases from J, leaving 13 bases between. Germline CDR1 is SGHAT and CDR2 is FQNNGV. The CDR3 region is CASSLSGGPYEQYV. The CDR3 DNA reads as TGTGCCAGCAGCCTTAGCGGCGGGCCCTACGAGCAGTACGTC.

This clonotype was seen more than once but under ten times. The V and J genes are TRBV7-2 and TRBJ2-3, with D maybe TRBD2 (7 bases). Trimming removed 3 bases at V and 6 bases at J, with 13 bases between. Germline V gene lookup returns CDR1 SGHTA and CDR2 FQGNSA. This CDR3 has 14 amino acids. CDR3 region: CASSFGGGWDTQYF. Here the CDR3 DNA reads TGTGCCAGCAGCTTCGGCGGGGGCTGGGATACGCAGTATTTT.